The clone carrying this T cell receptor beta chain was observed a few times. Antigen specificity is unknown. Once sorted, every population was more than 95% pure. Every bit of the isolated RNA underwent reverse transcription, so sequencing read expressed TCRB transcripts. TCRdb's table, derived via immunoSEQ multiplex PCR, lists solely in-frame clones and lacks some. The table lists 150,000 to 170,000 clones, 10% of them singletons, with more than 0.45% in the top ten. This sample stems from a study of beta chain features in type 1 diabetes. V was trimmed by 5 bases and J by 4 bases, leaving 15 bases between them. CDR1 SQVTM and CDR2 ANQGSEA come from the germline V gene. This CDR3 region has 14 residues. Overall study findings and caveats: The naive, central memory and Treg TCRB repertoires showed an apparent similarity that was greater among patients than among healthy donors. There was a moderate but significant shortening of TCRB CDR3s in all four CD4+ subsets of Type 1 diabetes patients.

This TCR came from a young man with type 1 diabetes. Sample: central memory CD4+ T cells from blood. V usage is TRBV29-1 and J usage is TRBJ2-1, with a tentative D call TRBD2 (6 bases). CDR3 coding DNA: TGCAGCGTTACCCCGGGACTCATTTACAATGAGCAGTTCTTC. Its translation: CSVTPGLIYNEQFF.